This T cell receptor (beta chain) was captured by sequencing in a study of regulatory T cells in long-lasting Graves disease. On the study more broadly: Antithyroid drugs had been taken by newly diagnosed Graves' patients for under 3 months.

Study-wide results and limits: Persistent disease was characterized by preferential usage of TRBV28, TRBJ1-2 and TRBJ2-5.

Time point in this sample: newly diagnosed GD, antithyroid drugs for less than 3 months. With RNA extracted from PBMCs as input, the TCR library was made. To make TCR beta libraries, researchers used iRepertoire HTBI primers and Arm-PCR of CDR3 regions. TCRdb re-called the multiplex PCR reads through MiXCR, storing one row per CDR3 protein. Of 620,000 or so distinct CDR3 sequences in the sample, 16% were seen once. This clonotype was picked up many times. Its antigen is still unknown. V dropped 6 bases and J dropped 5 bases, with 23 bases sitting between them. The CDR3 is 17 amino acids. Germline V gene lookup returns CDR1 MNHEY and CDR2 SMNVEV (reference sequence). This same sample was also taken into another study, of T cells in Graves' hyperthyroidism and ophthalmopathy. From that report: A set of HTBI primers served as the primers for a first-round RT-PCR of the TCR CDR3. The majority of expanded thyroid clonotypes above 0.001 also appeared in blood.

The sample in question was peripheral blood mononuclear cells (PBMCs), obtained at new diagnosis, from a patient treated with antithyroid drugs. This clonotype was sampled from a young woman with Graves disease. The rearrangement links TRBV27 to TRBJ1-5; no firm D call. The CDR3 loop reads CASSHPLADPPHQPQHF. CDR3 nucleotides: TGTGCCAGCAGCCATCCCCTGGCAGACCCCCCACATCAGCCCCAGCATTTT.